This T cell receptor beta chain was sequenced in a study of blood T cell repertoires in COVID-19. Study-wide context: The United States, Italy and Spain supplied acute and convalescent COVID-19 samples. T cells, B-cell-depleted T cells, or PBMCs supplied cDNA or gDNA.

Authors' data handling: By means of reference gene primer amplification, nucleated cell counts were estimated. Some clones are missing from TCRdb's copy, which holds only in-frame ones; the method was immunoSEQ multiplex PCR. The V and J calls and clone size come from that table; D and trimming were worked out from the DNA. The data hold about 380,000 clones, with 88% observed a single time. This clonotype was obtained from a woman aged 18-29 years who had recovered from COVID-19. Input material: PBMCs or T cells enriched from blood (not recorded which).

In DNA, the CDR3 is TGCGCCAGCAGTTTGAACAGGGTTCCTAATGAAAAACTGTTTTTT. Protein product: CASSLNRVPNEKLFF. The chain combines TRBV5-1 with TRBJ1-4, with D tentatively TRBD1 (6 bases). Trimming stripped 5 bases from V and 3 bases from J, with 14 bases between. The CDR3 sequence is 15 residues long. Germline values: CDR1 SGHRS, CDR2 YFSETQ.